Listed below are T cell receptor beta chains from one sample, sequenced in a study of T-cell memory formation after mild COVID-19. TCRdb itself ran the 5' RACE reads through MiXCR, one entry per CDR3 protein. The sample lists 300,000 to 350,000 distinct CDR3 sequences; roughly 19% were seen once. Sequences were obtained from PBMCs or a T cell subset sorted from them (not recorded which). These TCRs come from a man between 18 and 35 years old who had mild COVID-19 (a few samples of this study predate the infection). Cell type and time point are not known. Both conserved end residues are part of each CDR3. Each record gives: J gene, clone size, V gene, CDR3 protein. Clone size is shown for a subset of rows, as once, few, many or a class of expanded clone.

TRBJ1-2,few,TRBV12-3/TRBV12-4,CASSRPGASYGYTF
TRBJ1-1,-,TRBV5-1,CASSWTGGANTEAFF
TRBJ2-2,-,TRBV7-8,CASSLMGQTRGELFF
TRBJ2-5,-,TRBV30,CACSGGGSQETQYF
TRBJ2-3,-,TRBV6-5,CATQGNRADTQYF
TRBJ2-2,many,TRBV5-1,CASSFRRIHGELFF
TRBJ1-4,-,TRBV6-2/TRBV6-3,CASRTRDPATNEKLFF
TRBJ1-6,-,TRBV5-1,CASSFGEQPLHF
TRBJ1-5,-,TRBV7-2,CASSLGGTGGQPQHF
TRBJ1-6,-,TRBV6-5,CASRWDRDENSPLHF
TRBJ1-1,-,TRBV25-1,CASIQGWNTEAFF
TRBJ2-3,few,TRBV7-9,CASSSVGVHPTDTQYF
TRBJ1-1,-,TRBV27,CASSLGVHTEAFF
TRBJ2-5,-,TRBV20-1,CSARDLEGEETQYF
TRBJ2-7,-,TRBV29-1,CSVESGGLNSYEQYF
TRBJ2-2,-,TRBV10-3,CAISNAGQNTGELFF
TRBJ1-5,few,TRBV5-1,CASSRTPAPNQPQHF
TRBJ2-3,few,TRBV7-6,CASSYRQGFTDTQYF
TRBJ1-4,many,TRBV5-1,CASSRDANEKLFF
TRBJ1-6,-,TRBV6-5,CASSRTDYYNSPLHF
TRBJ2-5,few,TRBV7-9,CASSFNMGQTQYF
TRBJ1-1,-,TRBV7-9,CASSFPVNTEAFF
TRBJ2-7,-,TRBV5-1,CASSTPGTGALHEQYF
TRBJ2-3,-,TRBV5-1,CATSLGQTTDTQYF
TRBJ1-2,few,TRBV20-1,CSATHWGQSHGYTF
TRBJ2-7,-,TRBV10-3,CAIREGQEVEQYF
TRBJ1-2,-,TRBV27,CASSSGQAYSYGYTF
TRBJ2-3,many,TRBV5-1,CASSMISGGPTDTQYF
TRBJ1-4,few,TRBV4-3,CASSQDWSGATNEKLFF
TRBJ2-1,few,TRBV4-1,CASSYGLRGYNEQFF
TRBJ2-7,-,TRBV7-9,CASSLVGTSGYEQYF
TRBJ1-3,-,TRBV5-5,CASSGAPGRNRGNTIYF
TRBJ2-3,many,TRBV5-1,CASSLGLTAADTQYF
TRBJ1-1,few,TRBV10-2,CASRSGGPGTEAFF
TRBJ2-4,-,TRBV11-2,CASSSRTGVSQYF